A selection of T cell receptor beta chains follows, all from one sample in a study of shared clonotypes between healthy human individuals. Repertoires were generated with immunoSEQ multiplex PCR, while TCRdb's copy carries only in-frame clones and drops some. Counted here are hundreds of thousands of clones, around 90% occurring once; the ten biggest clones make up approximately 24%. The sample comprised naive CD8+ T cells sorted from blood. The receptors were sampled from a man aged 30 to 39 in good health. Both conserved end residues are part of each CDR3. D genes are given only for firm matches. Not all rows give a size; the values are once, few, many and, for expanded clones, a class.

CDR3 length	clone size	D gene	V gene	J gene	CDR3 protein	CDR3 DNA
21	.	.	TRBV2	TRBJ2-2	CASSGFIIRREARENTGELFF	TGTGCCAGCAGTGGTTTCATAATCCGCAGGGAAGCTAGAGAGAACACCGGGGAGCTGTTTTTT
11	few	.	TRBV14	TRBJ2-3	CASSQVQTQYF	TGTGCCAGCAGCCAAGTCCAGACGCAGTATTTT
13	.	.	TRBV30	TRBJ1-2	CAWRSTENYGYTF	TGTGCCTGGAGGTCGACGGAAAATTATGGCTACACCTTC
17	.	.	TRBV7-6	TRBJ1-2	CASSSWEGSMRGYGYTF	TGTGCCAGCAGCTCCTGGGAGGGAAGCATGAGGGGCTATGGCTACACCTTC
14	.	.	TRBV9	TRBJ2-5	CASSVAGSQETQYF	TGTGCCAGCAGCGTTGCGGGTTCTCAAGAGACCCAGTACTTC
15	.	.	TRBV27	TRBJ1-4	CASSLSLGFGEKLFF	TGTGCCAGCAGTTTATCTCTGGGTTTCGGTGAAAAACTGTTTTTT
15	.	.	TRBV4-1	TRBJ1-1	CASSQTGASNTEAFF	TGCGCCAGCAGCCAGACCGGGGCATCGAACACTGAAGCTTTCTTT
14	.	.	TRBV27	TRBJ2-7	CASSPLGREHEQYF	TGTGCCAGCAGCCCTCTTGGACGGGAGCACGAGCAGTACTTC
13	.	TRBD1	TRBV4-1	TRBJ1-2	CASSQRTGYGYTF	TGCGCCAGCAGCCAACGGACAGGGTATGGCTACACCTTC
13	once	TRBD1	TRBV29-1	TRBJ2-7	CSARTGQSYEQYF	TGCAGCGCTCGGACAGGGCAGTCCTACGAGCAGTACTTC
19	.	TRBD2	TRBV28	TRBJ2-1	CASSFPGSGGLESYNEQFF	TGTGCCAGCAGTTTTCCGGGTAGCGGGGGTCTTGAATCCTACAATGAGCAGTTCTTC
14	.	.	TRBV7-8	TRBJ1-3	CASSPRDVRNTIYF	TGTGCCAGCAGCCCCCGGGACGTTAGAAACACCATATATTTT
17	.	TRBD2	TRBV2	TRBJ2-3	CARRLGIAGGPLDTQYF	TGTGCCAGACGTTTGGGGATAGCGGGAGGGCCTTTGGATACGCAGTATTTT
13	.	TRBD2	TRBV7-2	TRBJ2-1	CASSLWLADEQFF	TGTGCCAGCAGCTTGTGGCTAGCGGATGAGCAGTTCTTC
13	.	.	TRBV6-5	TRBJ2-1	CASTGGFVHEQFF	TGTGCCAGCACTGGGGGATTCGTTCATGAGCAGTTCTTC
15	.	.	TRBV27	TRBJ2-3	CASSSPREEADTQYF	TGTGCCAGCAGTTCTCCGAGGGAGGAGGCAGATACGCAGTATTTT
18	.	.	TRBV28	TRBJ1-5	CASSSSDGAYRSNQPQHF	TGTGCCAGCAGTTCCTCAGACGGAGCCTATCGGAGCAATCAGCCCCAGCATTTT
17	.	TRBD2	TRBV9	TRBJ2-3	CASSGQIAGAGTDTQYF	TGTGCCAGCAGCGGACAAATAGCGGGAGCGGGCACAGATACGCAGTATTTT
16	.	TRBD2	TRBV15	TRBJ2-7	CATSRGTSGSSYEQYF	TGTGCCACCAGCAGAGGAACTAGCGGCAGCTCCTACGAGCAGTACTTC
15	.	.	TRBV4-3	TRBJ2-2	CASSQPSPNTGELFF	TGCGCCAGCAGCCAACCTAGCCCCAACACCGGGGAGCTGTTTTTT
15	.	.	TRBV15	TRBJ2-5	CATSRVSGRQETQYF	TGTGCCACCAGCAGAGTCTCCGGGCGGCAAGAGACCCAGTACTTC
13	.	.	TRBV7-2	TRBJ2-7	CASTPGTGNEQYF	TGTGCCAGCACCCCAGGTACGGGTAACGAGCAGTACTTC
20	.	.	TRBV9	TRBJ1-1	CASSVVFWEGSKLVNTEAFF	TGTGCCAGCAGCGTAGTCTTCTGGGAGGGGTCGAAGTTGGTGAACACTGAAGCTTTCTTT
15	once	TRBD1	TRBV5-1	TRBJ2-7	CASSHIGAGGYEQYF	TGCGCCAGCAGCCACATAGGGGCAGGGGGTTACGAGCAGTACTTC
15	.	TRBD1	TRBV5-4	TRBJ2-1	CASSYKTGVSNEQFF	TGTGCCAGCAGCTATAAGACAGGGGTGTCCAATGAGCAGTTCTTC
12	.	.	TRBV29-1	TRBJ1-1	CSVEVTGGEAFF	TGCAGCGTTGAAGTTACAGGAGGAGAAGCTTTCTTT
15	.	.	TRBV4-2	TRBJ1-5	CASSQEETVNQPQHF	TGTGCCAGCAGCCAAGAAGAGACAGTAAATCAGCCCCAGCATTTT
18	.	.	TRBV19	TRBJ1-5	CASRHQGELTGNNQPQHF	TGTGCCAGTAGACATCAGGGTGAACTCACAGGGAACAATCAGCCCCAGCATTTT
14	.	.	TRBV7-8	TRBJ1-1	CASSAQSLNTEAFF	TGTGCCAGCAGCGCACAGAGCCTGAACACTGAAGCTTTCTTT
17	.	TRBD1	TRBV18	TRBJ2-2	CASSPRTGAANTGELFF	TGTGCCAGCTCACCTAGGACAGGGGCTGCGAACACCGGGGAGCTGTTTTTT
16	.	.	TRBV25-1	TRBJ1-4	CASSERTPTQGEKLFF	TGTGCCAGCAGTGAACGGACCCCGACCCAAGGGGAAAAACTGTTTTTT
18	once	TRBD2	TRBV27	TRBJ2-2	CASSLSASGRMDTGELFF	TGTGCCAGCAGTTTATCTGCTAGCGGGAGAATGGACACCGGGGAGCTGTTTTTT
14	.	.	TRBV29-1	TRBJ2-7	CSVFKAAGAGEQYF	TGCAGCGTTTTCAAGGCGGCGGGGGCAGGCGAGCAGTACTTC